These 12 T cell receptor beta chains were all obtained from the same sample, sequenced in a study of cytotoxic CD8 clonotypes in ibrutinib-treated CLL. Measured with immunoSEQ multiplex PCR; TCRdb has only the in-frame clones, and not every one. Counted here are around 60,000 clones, approximately 57% occurring once; the ten biggest clones make up about 14%. Sequences were derived from PBMCs, sampled after 12 months of ibrutinib treatment. The receptors were sampled from a human donor with chronic lymphocytic leukemia.

This chain joins TRBV11-2 and TRBJ2-7, with 16 bases identical to TRBD2. CDR1 is SGHAT and CDR2 is FQNNGV in the germline V gene. CDR3 size: 16 residues. Losses at the gene ends were 6 bases for V and 9 bases for J; bases not matched to a gene: 11. The CDR3 is CASRLGTSGRAGVQYF. As DNA, the CDR3 is TGTGCCAGCAGACTCGGGACTAGCGGGAGGGCCGGCGTGCAGTACTTC.

The chain uses TRBV19 and TRBJ1-2; D not resolved. The length of the CDR3 is 13 residues. The germline V and J ends were trimmed by 7 bases and 7 bases, with 16 bases remaining between them. Germline-derived CDR1 and CDR2 are LNHDA and SQIVND (reference sequence). CDR3 region: CASTIGPNGGYTF. The CDR3 bases are TGTGCCAGTACTATCGGACCTAACGGTGGCTACACCTTC. The full variable domain, completed using reference TRBV19 and TRBJ1-2, is DGGITQSPKYLFRKEGQNVTLSCEQNLNHDAMYWYRQDPGQGLRLIYYSQIVNDFQKGDIAEGYSVSREKKESFPLTVTSAQKNPTAFYLCASTIGPNGGYTFGSGTRLTVV.

The rearrangement uses TRBV5-1 and TRBJ2-4, with D possibly TRBD1 on 6 matching bases. This CDR3 has 13 amino acids. The V end lost 7 bases, the J end lost 7 bases, and 15 bases lay between the germline ends. Germline values: CDR1 SGHRS, CDR2 YFSETQ. DNA of the CDR3: TGCGCCAGCGGACAGACCCCGAAGAACATTCAGTACTTC. The encoded protein is CASGQTPKNIQYF. The entire variable domain, with the rest obtained from reference TRBV5-1 and TRBJ2-4, is as follows: KAGVTQTPRYLIKTRGQQVTLSCSPISGHRSVSWYQQTPGQGLQFLFEYFSETQRNKGNFPGRFSGRQFSNSRSEMNVSTLELGDSALYLCASGQTPKNIQYFGAGTRLSVL.

This clone came up a few times. The chain recombines TRBV7-2 with TRBJ1-6; D is undetermined. V was trimmed by 1 base and J by 8 bases, leaving 6 bases between them. The germline CDR1 and CDR2 sequences are SGHTA and FQGNSA. This CDR3 is built from 13 residues. In DNA, the CDR3 is TGTGCCAGCAGCTTAGTGCAAGATTCACCCCTCCACTTT. Translation gives CASSLVQDSPLHF.

This rearrangement joins TRBV4-1 to TRBJ1-5, with TRBD1 as a possible D gene (5 bases). Trimming cost V 0 bases and J 3 bases, with 15 bases left between them. The CDR3 covers 17 residues. Germline lookup yields CDR1 MGHRA and CDR2 YSYEKL. The chain's CDR3 is CASSQEIRLGTNQPQHF. The CDR3 coding sequence is TGCGCCAGCAGCCAAGAAATACGGTTAGGGACCAATCAGCCCCAGCATTTT.

The chain carries TRBV21-1 and TRBJ2-7. TRBV21-1 is a listed pseudogene. The CDR3 runs to 20 residues. CDR3 protein: CASSKVPRGRRAPKIYEQYV. CDR3 coding DNA: TGTGCCAGCAGCAAAGTCCCGAGGGGCAGGCGAGCACCAAAAATCTACGAGCAGTACGTC.

This clone was counted once. The chain employs TRBV7-2 and TRBJ1-2; D call uncertain. CDR1 is SGHTA, CDR2 FQGNSA, per germline. The CDR3 spans 17 residues. Trimming cost V 5 bases and J 0 bases, with 19 bases left between them. The chain's CDR3 is CASSPEVWHSPNYGYTF. The CDR3 nucleotides are TGTGCCAGCAGCCCCGAAGTATGGCACTCTCCTAACTATGGCTACACCTTC.

The rearrangement joins TRBV7-9 to TRBJ1-2; TRBD1 aligns across 7 bases. This CDR3 is built from 13 residues. Germline loops: CDR1 SEHNR, CDR2 FQNEAQ (reference sequence). J lost 8 bases, V lost 7 bases, and 10 bases had no gene match. CDR3 loop: CASTEGQWVGYTF. The CDR3 region has the DNA TGTGCCAGCACCGAGGGACAGTGGGTAGGCTACACCTTC.

The chain has TRBV5-1 and TRBJ1-3; possibly TRBD1 for D (5 bases). V gave up 2 bases and J gave up 8 bases, with 14 bases separating them. Germline CDR1 and CDR2: SGHRS and YFSETQ. This CDR3 spans 14 amino acids. The DNA of the CDR3 is TGCGCCAGCAGCTTAACTGGGACCGGCCACACCATATATTTT. Encoded protein: CASSLTGTGHTIYF.

The J gene is TRBJ1-5, the V gene TRBV19; 9 positions match TRBD1. Germline V lookup: CDR1 LNHDA, CDR2 SQIVND (reference sequence). Trimming at V came to 7 bases and at J to 1 base, leaving 8 bases not matched to a gene. The CDR3 loop spans 16 amino acids. CDR3 loop: CASTRGQGGSNQPQHF. CDR3 bases: TGTGCCAGTACCCGGGGACAGGGAGGGAGCAATCAGCCCCAGCATTTT.

The V and J genes are TRBV5-4 and TRBJ2-7, with 10 nucleotides matching TRBD2. With 6 bases clipped from V and 5 bases from J, the junction kept 11 bases outside the gene matches. This CDR3 is built from 15 residues. CDR1 and CDR2 (germline): SGHNT, YYREEE (reference sequence). CDR3 sequence: CASMGPGLAWDEQYF. CDR3 DNA: TGTGCCAGCATGGGACCGGGACTAGCGTGGGACGAGCAGTACTTC.

There are a few counts of this clone. CDR3 sequence: CASSRHRDASYGYTF. The CDR3 DNA follows: TGTGCCAGCAGCCGTCACCGGGACGCATCGTATGGCTACACCTTC. The chain recombines TRBV7-2 with TRBJ1-2, with D possibly TRBD1 on 5 matching bases. CDR1 SGHTA and CDR2 FQGNSA come from the germline V gene. The CDR3 totals 15 residues. The V end was cut by 5 bases, the J end by 5 bases, with 18 bases between.